Listed below are T cell receptor beta chains from one sample, sequenced in a study of beta chain features in type 1 diabetes. TCRdb's table, derived via immunoSEQ multiplex PCR, lists solely in-frame clones and lacks some. The table has about half a million clones, approximately 10% seen once. Specimen: naive CD4+ T cells from blood. Source of these receptors: a woman younger than 30 in good health. Each CDR3 is given with its conserved first and last residue. D genes are given only for firm matches. The size entry is marked missing in some rows and otherwise reads once, few, many or a size class.

d_gene	abundance	v_gene	j_gene	CDR3aa	CDR3nt
.	few	TRBV2	TRBJ2-1	CASSRTVYNEQFF	TGTGCCAGCAGCAGAACAGTTTACAATGAGCAGTTCTTC
TRBD2	.	TRBV9	TRBJ2-3	CASSVAGRRADTQYF	TGTGCCAGCAGCGTAGCCGGGAGGCGTGCGGATACGCAGTATTTT
.	few	TRBV28	TRBJ2-3	CASSSRSAGAFTDTQYF	TGTGCCAGCAGTTCGAGGAGTGCGGGGGCCTTCACAGATACGCAGTATTTT
.	.	TRBV5-4	TRBJ1-6	CASSLWVGLINSPLHF	TGTGCCAGCAGCTTGTGGGTAGGGCTGATTAATTCACCCCTCCACTTT
TRBD1	.	TRBV7-2	TRBJ2-7	CASSLRDSSYEQYF	TGTGCCAGCAGCCTAAGGGACAGCTCCTACGAGCAGTACTTC
.	few	TRBV5-4	TRBJ1-1	CASSLAPGQMNTEAFF	TGTGCCAGCAGCTTGGCCCCTGGACAGATGAACACTGAAGCTTTCTTT
TRBD1	.	TRBV10-3	TRBJ2-5	CAINAGTGRGETQYF	TGTGCCATCAACGCCGGGACAGGGAGAGGAGAGACCCAGTACTTC
.	few	TRBV5-6	TRBJ1-2	CASSSTPGQIGYGYTF	TGTGCCAGCAGCAGTACGCCGGGACAAATAGGCTATGGCTACACCTTC
TRBD1	few	TRBV7-9	TRBJ2-3	CASSIPGQGAQNTQYF	TGTGCCAGCAGCATTCCTGGACAGGGGGCTCAGAATACGCAGTATTTT
.	.	TRBV11-2	TRBJ2-5	CASSVRRVKYF	TGTGCCAGCAGCGTGAGACGGGTGAAGTACTTC
.	.	TRBV2	TRBJ2-3	CASSAESTDTQYF	TGTGCCAGCAGCGCCGAAAGCACAGATACGCAGTATTTT
.	.	TRBV5-1	TRBJ2-5	CASSPSGAPQETQYF	TGCGCCAGCAGCCCGTCGGGGGCCCCCCAAGAGACCCAGTACTTC
.	few	TRBV9	TRBJ2-3	CASSRGGGPDTQYF	TGTGCCAGCAGCCGGGGAGGAGGGCCAGATACGCAGTATTTT
TRBD1	few	TRBV5-1	TRBJ2-4	CASSTGQAEGNIQYF	TGCGCCAGCAGCACGGGACAGGCTGAAGGCAACATTCAGTACTTC
TRBD1	.	TRBV13	TRBJ1-4	CASSEQGAIRATNEKLFF	TGTGCCAGCAGCGAACAGGGGGCGATTCGAGCAACTAATGAAAAACTGTTTTTT
TRBD2	.	TRBV30	TRBJ2-7	CAWRPAGAPYEQYF	TGTGCCTGGAGACCAGCGGGAGCCCCCTACGAGCAGTACTTC
TRBD1	.	TRBV28	TRBJ2-5	CASSLTGTGGFGTQYF	TGTGCCAGCAGTTTAACCGGGACAGGGGGCTTCGGGACCCAGTACTTC
.	few	TRBV5-4	TRBJ2-1	CASSILAVSYNEQFF	TGTGCCAGCAGCATCTTAGCGGTGTCCTACAATGAGCAGTTCTTC
.	.	TRBV7-2	TRBJ2-5	CASSLRQIETQYF	TGTGCCAGCAGCTTACGTCAGATAGAGACCCAGTACTTC
.	few	TRBV29-1	TRBJ2-2	CSVELGSGELFF	TGCAGCGTTGAACTGGGGTCCGGGGAGCTGTTTTTT
.	few	TRBV18	TRBJ2-1	CASSQYPGDRVSEQFF	TGTGCCAGCTCCCAATACCCAGGGGACCGTGTCAGTGAGCAGTTCTTC
.	.	TRBV29-1	TRBJ2-5	CSVEDWKNKETQYF	TGCAGCGTTGAAGACTGGAAAAATAAAGAGACCCAGTACTTC
TRBD2	.	TRBV4-1	TRBJ2-1	CASSQGSWLAGDNEQFF	TGCGCCAGCAGCCAAGGTTCATGGCTAGCGGGAGACAATGAGCAGTTCTTC
.	.	TRBV7-3	TRBJ1-1	CASSLSASSTEAFF	TGTGCCAGCAGCTTAAGTGCAAGCTCCACTGAAGCTTTCTTT
.	few	TRBV9	TRBJ2-1	CASSADPEYNEQFF	TGTGCCAGCAGCGCCGACCCAGAGTACAATGAGCAGTTCTTC
.	few	TRBV30	TRBJ2-3	CAWSTTDTQYF	TGTGCCTGGAGCACGACAGATACGCAGTATTTT
TRBD1	few	TRBV27	TRBJ2-7	CASSPRSDRVWGYEQYF	TGTGCCAGCAGTCCACGCTCGGACAGGGTTTGGGGCTACGAGCAGTACTTC
TRBD2	.	TRBV14	TRBJ2-7	CASSHPSGSSYEQYF	TGTGCCAGCAGCCACCCTAGCGGGAGCTCCTACGAGCAGTACTTC
.	few	TRBV29-1	TRBJ1-1	CSVDQYNTEAFF	TGCAGCGTTGACCAATACAACACTGAAGCTTTCTTT
.	few	TRBV5-1	TRBJ2-6	CASSSSTGANVLTF	TGCGCCAGCAGCTCGTCGACTGGGGCCAACGTCCTGACTTTC
.	few	TRBV18	TRBJ1-1	CASSPYKNTEAFF	TGTGCCAGCTCACCTTACAAGAACACTGAAGCTTTCTTT
.	.	TRBV5-4	TRBJ1-2	CASSFQGYGYTF	TGTGCCAGCAGCTTCCAGGGATATGGCTACACCTTC
TRBD1	.	TRBV29-1	TRBJ1-5	CSVGTGGGNQPQHF	TGCAGCGTCGGGACAGGGGGAGGCAATCAGCCCCAGCATTTT
.	few	TRBV2	TRBJ1-6	CASSRDFNSPLHF	TGTGCCAGCAGTCGGGATTTTAATTCACCCCTCCACTTT
.	.	TRBV6-6	TRBJ1-5	CASSPQGSSQPQHF	TGTGCCAGCAGTCCTCAGGGATCGAGTCAGCCCCAGCATTTT
.	few	TRBV7-2	TRBJ2-3	CASSRWSRTSTDTQYF	TGTGCCAGCAGCCGCTGGAGCCGAACTAGCACAGATACGCAGTATTTT
TRBD2	few	TRBV7-3	TRBJ2-3	CASSALAGATSLYF	TGTGCCAGCAGCGCTCTAGCGGGGGCCACAAGCCTGTATTTT
.	.	TRBV19	TRBJ1-1	CASRGNLFTEAFF	TGTGCCAGTAGAGGAAATCTATTCACTGAAGCTTTCTTT
.	.	TRBV30	TRBJ2-3	CAWSPESWAVSTDTQYF	TGTGCCTGGAGCCCGGAGTCTTGGGCAGTTAGCACAGATACGCAGTATTTT
.	.	TRBV19	TRBJ2-3	CASTPGMGADTQYF	TGTGCCAGTACCCCGGGGATGGGGGCAGATACGCAGTATTTT
.	.	TRBV2	TRBJ2-3	CASSLRDTQYF	TGTGCCAGCAGTCTGCGAGATACGCAGTATTTT
.	few	TRBV11-2	TRBJ2-1	CASSLVLENEQFF	TGTGCCAGCAGCTTAGTCTTGGAAAATGAGCAGTTCTTC
TRBD1	.	TRBV4-2	TRBJ2-5	CASSQGGTVGLRTQYF	TGTGCCAGCAGCCAAGGGGGGACAGTAGGGCTTCGAACCCAGTACTTC
TRBD1	few	TRBV7-3	TRBJ1-6	CASSVTGVGSPLHF	TGTGCCAGCAGCGTAACAGGGGTAGGATCACCCCTCCACTTT
.	.	TRBV11-1	TRBJ1-1	CASSLVLNTEAFF	TGTGCCAGCAGCTTAGTATTGAACACTGAAGCTTTCTTT
TRBD1	.	TRBV5-8	TRBJ2-3	CASSSRQGSTDTQYF	TGTGCCAGCAGCTCGCGACAGGGGAGCACAGATACGCAGTATTTT
.	few	TRBV5-4	TRBJ1-2	CASTRQDNYGYTF	TGTGCCAGCACGAGGCAGGATAACTATGGCTACACCTTC
.	few	TRBV6-5	TRBJ1-1	CASSRDPNTEAFF	TGTGCCAGCAGCCGAGACCCGAACACTGAAGCTTTCTTT
TRBD2	few	TRBV4-3	TRBJ2-2	CASSLQLAGITGELFF	TGCGCCAGCAGCCTGCAACTAGCGGGGATTACCGGGGAGCTGTTTTTT
.	.	TRBV28	TRBJ1-5	CASSSLTDLSNQPQHF	TGTGCCAGCAGTTCCCTCACTGACCTTAGCAATCAGCCCCAGCATTTT
.	few	TRBV5-4	TRBJ1-2	CASSPGEGYTF	TGTGCCAGCAGCCCAGGGGAAGGCTACACCTTC
TRBD2	.	TRBV14	TRBJ2-1	CASSQWVLAGGDEQFF	TGTGCCAGCAGCCAGTGGGTACTAGCGGGAGGCGATGAGCAGTTCTTC
TRBD2	.	TRBV7-3	TRBJ2-1	CASSMTSGTYNEQFF	TGTGCCAGCAGCATGACTAGCGGGACTTACAATGAGCAGTTCTTC
TRBD2	few	TRBV7-3	TRBJ2-7	CASSQQPGLAGEEQYF	TGTGCCAGCAGCCAACAGCCGGGACTAGCGGGAGAGGAGCAGTACTTC
.	few	TRBV23-1	TRBJ2-1	CASSQPASLVVDNEQFF	TGCGCCAGCAGTCAGCCGGCCAGCTTGGTCGTGGACAATGAGCAGTTCTTC
TRBD1	.	TRBV7-2	TRBJ1-2	CASSTGQDYGYTF	TGTGCCAGCAGCACAGGACAGGACTATGGCTACACCTTC
TRBD1	.	TRBV19	TRBJ2-7	CASRPRTGPSYEQYF	TGTGCCAGTAGGCCTCGGACAGGGCCCTCCTACGAGCAGTACTTC
.	few	TRBV4-2	TRBJ2-3	CASSQLNSGSTRDTQYF	TGTGCCAGCAGTCAACTAAATAGCGGATCCACACGAGATACGCAGTATTTT